This T cell receptor beta chain was profiled in a study of shared clonotypes between healthy human individuals. As for the study in general: Donor ages ranged 18 to 49 years: a couple of women, a few men. General study results and limits: Generation of non-shared clonotypes was less probable than generation of clonotypes shared by all four donors.

Assay used: immunoSEQ multiplex PCR; TCRdb lists only in-frame clones, some missing. In the table there are about 590,000 clones, around 95% of which are singletons. Details on this clone: Its antigen is undetermined.

Naive CD8 isolation took CD45RO-negative cells positively selected for CCR7 and excluded terminally differentiated effector memory CD45RA+ cells. Sample: naive CD8+ T cells sorted from blood. The source is a woman between 25 and 40 years old in good health.

The CDR3 DNA sequence: TGTGCCAGCAGCTCAGGGACAGGGGACGAGCAGTACTTC. Encoded protein: CASSSGTGDEQYF. V gene TRBV13 combines with J gene TRBJ2-7; 10 bases are shared with TRBD1. The CDR3 consists of 13 residues. V was pared by 4 bases and J by 5 bases, with 2 bases of the junction left unmatched. Germline V gene data show CDR1 as PRHDT and CDR2 as FYEKMQ (reference sequence).